The next 13 T cell receptor beta chains were all read from a single sample in a study of T cells after somatic rescue of genetic block (dated by TCRdb to the early 2020s). The method was the immunoSEQ multiplex PCR assay. What TCRdb holds here is the immuneACCESS table cut down to in-frame rearrangements. Part of the clones is not present; checked against another copy, under half of the missing clones reflect an unresolved V gene, and the others are unexplained. Counted in this sample were 80,000 to 100,000 clones; about 87% of them appeared once. The leading ten clones occupy around 1.6% of the sample. Sequenced: peripheral blood mononuclear cells (PBMCs). These receptors came from a woman under 30.

The chain recombines TRBV9 with TRBJ2-3; 10 bases are a match to TRBD2. This CDR3 comprises 16 residues. V lost 4 bases, J lost 3 bases, and 8 bases stayed unmatched. The germline CDR1 and CDR2 sequences are SGDLS and YYNGEE. CDR3 nucleotides: TGTGCCAGCAGCCCGTGGACTAGCGGAAGGACAGATACGCAGTATTTT. This codes for CASSPWTSGRTDTQYF.

The J gene is TRBJ1-2, the V gene TRBV19, with no clear D. The CDR3 loop spans 14 amino acids. Between the trimmed V and J ends, which lost 7 bases and 5 bases, there was a span of 17 bases. Germline CDR1 is LNHDA and CDR2 is SQIVND (reference sequence). For the CDR3, the DNA is TGTGCCAGTACGGGCAGATCGGGGAATTATGGCTACACCTTC. It translates to CASTGRSGNYGYTF.

This chain uses TRBV11-2 with TRBJ2-7; 8 nucleotides align to TRBD2. Looked up from germline, CDR1 is SGHAT and CDR2 is FQNNGV. The CDR3 is made up of 15 amino acids. Trimming removed 1 base from V and 4 bases from J; junction bases left unmatched: 6. CDR3 bases: TGTGCCAGCAGCTTAGGGACTAGCACGGATTACGAGCAGTACTTC. This gives the protein CASSLGTSTDYEQYF.

As for this clone: Other DNA sequences from this sample encode an identical CDR3 as well. V usage is TRBV18 and J usage is TRBJ1-5; D not certain. The CDR3 totals 13 residues. V shed 2 bases and J shed 5 bases, with 7 bases lying between them. The V gene's germline CDR1 is KGHSH and CDR2 LQKENI. Written as DNA, the CDR3 is TGTGCCAGCTCACCAGGCGGGGATCAGCCCCAGCATTTT. This codes for CASSPGGDQPQHF.

In its sample, this clone was seen once. CDR3 DNA sequence: TGTGCCAGCAGCTTAATTCCGGGACAGGGAGACGGCTACACCTTC. Protein product: CASSLIPGQGDGYTF. V usage is TRBV5-4 and J usage is TRBJ1-2; TRBD1 matches 9 bases. Looked up from germline, CDR1 is SGHNT and CDR2 is YYREEE (reference sequence). The V and J ends lost 2 bases and 8 bases, in that order; junction bases with no gene match: 10. CDR3 length: 15 residues. The full variable domain, its missing parts supplied by reference TRBV5-4 and TRBJ1-2, is ETGVTQSPTHLIKTRGQQVTLRCSSQSGHNTVSWYQQALGQGPQFIFQYYREEENGRGNFPPRFSGLQFPNYSSELNVNALELDDSALYLCASSLIPGQGDGYTFGSGTRLTVV.

The chain is built from TRBV12-5 and TRBJ2-2; D is unresolved. Trimming pared 1 base from V and 8 bases from J, leaving 8 bases between. Germline V gene data show CDR1 as LGHNT and CDR2 as FRNRAP. This CDR3 has 13 amino acids. The CDR3 region is CASGLGSGGELFF. In DNA form, the CDR3 reads TGTGCTAGTGGTTTGGGCTCAGGAGGGGAGCTGTTTTTT.

The chain combines TRBV6-1 with TRBJ1-4; D is undetermined. The V end lost 2 bases, the J end lost 3 bases, and 10 bases lay between the germline ends. Germline CDR1 and CDR2: MNHNS and SASEGT. The CDR3 runs 15 residues. CDR3 in amino acids: CASSERAAPNEKLFF. CDR3 nucleotides: TGTGCCAGCAGTGAACGGGCAGCACCTAATGAAAAACTGTTTTTT.

The gene calls are TRBV2 and TRBJ1-1; D ambiguous. The germline V gene encodes CDR1 SNHLY and CDR2 FYNNEI. The CDR3 covers 13 residues. The ends were cut back, 6 bases at V and 0 bases at J, with 8 bases in the middle. In DNA form, the CDR3 reads TGTGCCAGCAGCATGGCTATGAACACTGAAGCTTTCTTT. Protein product: CASSMAMNTEAFF. Full variable domain (outside the CDR3, taken from reference TRBV2 and TRBJ1-1): EPEVTQTPSHQVTQMGQEVILRCVPISNHLYFYWYRQILGQKVEFLVSFYNNEISEKSEIFDDQFSVERPDGSNFTLKIRSTKLEDSAMYFCASSMAMNTEAFFGQGTRLTVV.

This sequence joins TRBV2 and TRBJ1-5, with D perhaps TRBD1 (5 bases). Trimming took off 2 bases at V and 6 bases at J, with 23 bases between the two ends. CDR1 and CDR2 (germline): SNHLY, FYNNEI. CDR3 length equals 18 residues. CDR3 in amino acids: CASSELIGGRVAGQPQHF. The CDR3, as DNA: TGTGCCAGCAGTGAACTCATCGGCGGCAGGGTGGCCGGTCAGCCCCAGCATTTT.

The chain links TRBV13 to TRBJ1-1; D uncertain. The germline V and J ends were trimmed by 3 bases and 1 base, with 6 bases remaining between them. The CDR3 sequence is 13 residues long. Germline CDR1 is PRHDT and CDR2 is FYEKMQ (reference sequence). The CDR3 DNA is TGTGCCAGCAGCTTTTGGGGGAACACTGAAGCTTTCTTT. The encoded protein is CASSFWGNTEAFF.

The chain combines TRBV5-1 with TRBJ2-2; D ambiguous. CDR1 and CDR2 from the germline V gene are SGHRS and YFSETQ. Deletions cut 1 base from V and 5 bases from J, with 18 bases between. CDR3 length equals 17 residues. The CDR3 coding sequence is TGCGCCAGCAGCTTGCTTTCTTCGACGGCTGGGACCGGGGAGCTGTTTTTT. It yields the protein CASSLLSSTAGTGELFF.

The gene calls are TRBV14 and TRBJ2-2; 14 nucleotides match TRBD2. Germline CDR1 and CDR2: SGHDN and FVKESK. Losses at the gene ends were 4 bases for V and 6 bases for J; bases not matched to a gene: 4. CDR3 size: 16 residues. The CDR3 loop reads CASSPGTSGRSGELFF. CDR3 coding DNA: TGTGCCAGCAGCCCCGGGACTAGCGGGAGATCCGGGGAGCTGTTTTTT. The full variable domain, with the rest looked up from reference TRBV14 and TRBJ2-2, is EAGVTQFPSHSVIEKGQTVTLRCDPISGHDNLYWYRRVMGKEIKFLLHFVKESKQDESGMPNNRFLAERTGGTYSTLKVQPAELEDSGVYFCASSPGTSGRSGELFFGEGSRLTVL.

The chain has TRBV12-5 and TRBJ1-5; 7 bases map to TRBD1. Germline V gene lookup returns CDR1 LGHNT and CDR2 FRNRAP. With V trimmed by 6 bases and J by 0 bases, 5 bases remained unmatched. The CDR3 runs 15 residues. The DNA for the CDR3 is TGTGCTAGTGGGCCGACAGGGATTAGCAATCAGCCCCAGCATTTT. This translates into CASGPTGISNQPQHF.